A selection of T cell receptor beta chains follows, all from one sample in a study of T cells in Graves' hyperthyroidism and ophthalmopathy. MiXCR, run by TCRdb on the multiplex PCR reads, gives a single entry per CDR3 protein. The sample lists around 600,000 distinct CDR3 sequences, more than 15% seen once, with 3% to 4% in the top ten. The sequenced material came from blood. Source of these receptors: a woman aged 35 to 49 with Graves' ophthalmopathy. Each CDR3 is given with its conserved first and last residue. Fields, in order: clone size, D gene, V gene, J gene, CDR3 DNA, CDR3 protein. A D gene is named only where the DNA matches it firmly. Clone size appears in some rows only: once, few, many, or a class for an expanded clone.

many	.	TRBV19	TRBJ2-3	TGTGCCAGTAGTAATTCTGGGGGTACAGATACGCAGTATTTT	CASSNSGGTDTQYF
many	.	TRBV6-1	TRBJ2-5	TGTGCCAGCAGTGATGGAAACGGAGAGACCCAGTACTTC	CASSDGNGETQYF
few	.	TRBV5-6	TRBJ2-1	TGTGCCAGCGAAGGTAGGACGAGTGAGCAGTTCTTC	CASEGRTSEQFF
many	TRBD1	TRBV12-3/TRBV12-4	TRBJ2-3	TGTGCCAGCAGTTTACAGGGGGCAGATACGCAGTATTTT	CASSLQGADTQYF
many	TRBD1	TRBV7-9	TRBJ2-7	TGTGCCAGCAGACCGACAGGGTTCTACGAGCAGTACTTC	CASRPTGFYEQYF
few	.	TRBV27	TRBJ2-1	TGTGCCAGCAGTTTATTTTCCTGGGACAATGAGCAGTTCTTC	CASSLFSWDNEQFF
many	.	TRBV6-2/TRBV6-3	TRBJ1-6	TGTGCCAGCAAACGGGGTCAGTGGAACCATTCACCCCTCCACTTT	CASKRGQWNHSPLHF
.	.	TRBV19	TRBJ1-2	TGTGCCAGTAGCGAGAGGTACAAGAACTATGGCTACACCTTC	CASSERYKNYGYTF
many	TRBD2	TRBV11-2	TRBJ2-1	TGTGCCAGCAGCGCCCCGGGACTAGCACTATACAATGAGCAGTTCTTC	CASSAPGLALYNEQFF
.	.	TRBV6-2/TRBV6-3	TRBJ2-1	TGTGCCAGCAGCCCCCGAGCGCGCTATGAGCAGTTCTTC	CASSPRARYEQFF
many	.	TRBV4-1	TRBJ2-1	TGCGCCAGCAGTCGGGCCGCGATAGGGGACAACAATGAGCAGTTCTTC	CASSRAAIGDNNEQFF
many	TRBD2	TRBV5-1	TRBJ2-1	TGCGCCAGCCAATCAACCGGGACTAGTTACAATGAGCAGTTCTTC	CASQSTGTSYNEQFF
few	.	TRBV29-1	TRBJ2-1	TGCAGCGTTGGTAAGCGAGATAGGTCCTACAATGAGCAGTTCTTC	CSVGKRDRSYNEQFF
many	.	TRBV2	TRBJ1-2	TGTGCCAGCCAAGACAACTTCCTCTATGGCTACACCTTC	CASQDNFLYGYTF
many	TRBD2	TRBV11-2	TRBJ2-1	TGTGCCAGCAGCTCAACTAGCGGGTTCTACAATGAGCAGTTCTTC	CASSSTSGFYNEQFF
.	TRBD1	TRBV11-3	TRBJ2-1	TGTGCCAGCAGCCATTCCTGGGACGACAGGGCCTACAATGAGCAGTTCTTC	CASSHSWDDRAYNEQFF
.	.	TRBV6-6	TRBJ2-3	TGTGCCAGCAGTTACTCAGGAGGACACCGGAGCACAGATACGCAGTATTTT	CASSYSGGHRSTDTQYF
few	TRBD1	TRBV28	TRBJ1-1	TGTGCCAGCAGTCCATACAGGGGGACTGAAGCTTTCTTT	CASSPYRGTEAFF
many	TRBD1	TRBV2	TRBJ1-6	TGTGCCAGCAGTTACGGGACAGCCAATGTACCCCTCCACTTT	CASSYGTANVPLHF
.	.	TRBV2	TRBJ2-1	TGTGCCAGCAGTAACGGCGGTGAGCAGTTCTTC	CASSNGGEQFF
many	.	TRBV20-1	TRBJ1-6	TGCAGTGCTCTAATAACACAGGGCCCGTATTCACCCCTCCACTTT	CSALITQGPYSPLHF
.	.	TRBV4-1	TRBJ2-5	TGCGCCAGCAGCCAAAGTCCTAGCGCGGGCCTCTTTCGGTACTTC	CASSQSPSAGLFRYF
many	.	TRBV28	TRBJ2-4	TGTGCCAGCAGTCCGACGGATGGGTTAGCCAAAAACATTCAGTACTTC	CASSPTDGLAKNIQYF
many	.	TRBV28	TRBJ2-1	TGTGCCAGCATGTGGGGCAATGAGCAGTTCTTC	CASMWGNEQFF
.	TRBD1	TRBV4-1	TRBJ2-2	TGCGCCAGCAGCCAGATGAGGGGACAGGGATGGGTAGGCACCGGGGAGCTGTTTTTT	CASSQMRGQGWVGTGELFF
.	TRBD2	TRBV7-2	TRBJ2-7	TGTGCCAGCAGCTTAGGCCAAGCGGGAGTAGGGGAGCAGTACTTC	CASSLGQAGVGEQYF
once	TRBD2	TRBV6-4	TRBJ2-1	TGTGCCAGCAGTGCGGAGACTAGCGGGCACAATGAGCAGTTCTTC	CASSAETSGHNEQFF
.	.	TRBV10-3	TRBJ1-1	TGTGCCATCAGTGGGATGGACGGGAACACTGAAGCTTTCTTT	CAISGMDGNTEAFF
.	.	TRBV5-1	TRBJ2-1	TGCGCCAGCAGCTACGGTAACTCCTACAATGAGCAGTTCTTC	CASSYGNSYNEQFF
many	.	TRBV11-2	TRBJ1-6	TGTGCCAGCAGCTTAGACGGAAATAATTCACCCCTCCACTTT	CASSLDGNNSPLHF
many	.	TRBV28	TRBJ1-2	TGTGCCAGCAGTTACGATCACAACTATGGCTACACCTTC	CASSYDHNYGYTF
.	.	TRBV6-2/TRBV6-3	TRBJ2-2	TGTGCCAGCAGTGACCAGGGGACCGGGGAGCTGTTTTTT	CASSDQGTGELFF
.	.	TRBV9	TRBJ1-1	TGTGCCAGCAGCGTCGGTGGCGGGAGCACTGAAGCTTTCTTT	CASSVGGGSTEAFF
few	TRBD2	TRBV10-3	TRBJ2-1	TGTGCCATCAGTGCTAGCGGGGGGGCAAATGAGCAGTTCTTC	CAISASGGANEQFF
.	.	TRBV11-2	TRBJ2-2	TGTGCCAGCAGCTCTATCACCGTGAACACCGGGGAGCTGTTTTTT	CASSSITVNTGELFF